Shown below are 21 T cell receptor beta chains from a single sample sequenced in a study of human T cells and chemical hapten exposure (dated by TCRdb to the early 2020s). The time point label, as the study defines it: patch test 3, about 24 weeks after DPC sensitization. This specimen's treatment or condition label, per the study, means: therapeutic diphenylcyclopropenone sensitization with weekly scalp DPC. Library preparation was by RACE. Sequenced using a NextSeq 500. TCRdb reanalyzed the raw reads on its own, using fastp at Q25 for trimming and MiXCR for clone calling, and kept in-frame beta chains. Under each unique CDR3 protein, matching rows form one entry showing the most common genes and DNA. The sample yields some 110,000 distinct CDR3 sequences; nearly 35% were counted once. The top ten clonotypes cover roughly 3% of the sample. This sample comprised whole blood, obtained in connection with sensitization to the hapten diphenylcyclopropenone (DPC). These receptors were obtained from a man aged 40-49 years with alopecia areata. Some clones in this sample may be carry-over from other donors' samples.

This clonotype was detected a few times. The gene calls are TRBV20-1 and TRBJ2-1, with 13 bases that match TRBD2. Germline V CDR1 and CDR2: DFQATT, SNEGSKA (reference sequence). V was pared by 3 bases and J by 8 bases, with 7 bases of the junction left unmatched. The CDR3 loop spans 15 amino acids. CDR3 region: CSARGLAGFLDEQFF. CDR3 DNA sequence: TGCAGTGCTAGGGGACTAGCGGGGTTCTTGGATGAGCAGTTCTTC.

This clonotype was recorded a few times. The chain is built from TRBV12-3 or TRBV12-4 and TRBJ1-6, with D perhaps matching TRBD1 (6 bases). The CDR3 is made up of 15 amino acids. V lost 5 bases and J lost 6, with 14 bases in between. The CDR3 loop is CASSRLQGTNSPLHF. In DNA form, the CDR3 reads TGTGCCAGCAGTCGCTTACAGGGAACTAATTCACCCCTCCACTTT.

The rearrangement joins TRBV20-1 to TRBJ2-7; D is unresolved. The CDR3 covers 15 residues. The germline V and J ends were trimmed by 3 bases and 0 bases, with 15 bases remaining between them. Germline lookup yields CDR1 DFQATT and CDR2 SNEGSKA (reference sequence). DNA for the CDR3: TGCAGTGCTAGCGGGTTCCCGTCAAGCTCCTACGAGCAGTACTTC. It codes for CSASGFPSSSYEQYF.

V is TRBV7-3 and J is TRBJ2-1; 7 nucleotides line up with TRBD2. V shed 1 base and J 3 bases; nucleotides not matched to a gene: 6. Germline V CDR1 and CDR2: SGHTA, FQGTGA. This CDR3 region has 16 residues. CDR3 coding DNA: TGTGCCAGCAGCTTAATGGCGGGAGCGTTCTACAATGAGCAGTTCTTC. It is translated as CASSLMAGAFYNEQFF.

The sample holds a few counts of this clonotype. The V and J genes are TRBV7-6 and TRBJ2-6; TRBD1 is a possible D gene (6 bases). Looked up from germline, CDR1 is SGHVS and CDR2 is FNYEAQ. The CDR3 totals 17 residues. Trimming removed 1 base at V and 4 bases at J, with 14 bases between. The CDR3 DNA follows: TGTGCCAGCAGCTTAGGCGTACAGGGAGCGGGGGCCAACGTCCTGACTTTC. This gives the protein CASSLGVQGAGANVLTF.

This clonotype was observed a handful of times. The genes are TRBV27 and TRBJ2-5; TRBD2 matches 10 bases. Germline CDR1 MNHEY, CDR2 SMNVEV (reference sequence). The junction had 4 bases not matched to a gene; V was cut back by 7 bases and J by 2 bases. This CDR3 comprises 14 residues. CDR3 sequence reads: CASTTSGAQETQYF. The CDR3 nucleotides read TGTGCCAGCACCACTAGCGGGGCACAAGAGACCCAGTACTTC.

V usage is TRBV12-3 or TRBV12-4 and J usage is TRBJ2-5; the D gene is possibly TRBD2 (6 bases). The CDR3 has 13 amino acids. Trimming removed 1 base from V and 4 bases from J, with 7 bases in between. The CDR3 reads CASSLGEAETQYF. CDR3 sequence (DNA): TGTGCCAGCAGTTTAGGGGAGGCAGAGACCCAGTACTTC.

CDR3 DNA sequence: TGTGCCAGCAGTCGGGAGAGGGGGGAGCTGTTTTTT. Translated: CASSRERGELFF. This chain uses TRBV12-3 or TRBV12-4 with TRBJ2-2, with TRBD2 as a possible D gene (6 bases). The CDR3 is made up of 12 amino acids. The V end was cut by 5 bases, the J end by 8 bases, with 9 bases between.

Here the CDR3 reads CASSFQSTTGELFF. For the CDR3, the DNA is TGTGCCAGCAGTTTCCAGAGCACGACCGGGGAGCTGTTTTTT. The rearrangement joins TRBV6-5 to TRBJ2-2; D is unresolved. V was shortened by 4 bases and J by 5 bases, with 11 bases between the two germline ends. The germline V gene encodes CDR1 MNHEY and CDR2 SVGAGI. CDR3 length: 14 amino acids.

The chain is built from TRBV7-2 and TRBJ1-6; possible D gene TRBD1, 6 bases. The CDR3 runs 15 residues. V lost 5 bases to trimming and J lost 7 bases, with 15 bases between them. The germline V gene has CDR1 SGHTA and CDR2 FQGNSA. The CDR3 DNA follows: TGTGCCAGCAGCACACGACAGGTTCAGAATTCACCCCTCCACTTT. Residues: CASSTRQVQNSPLHF.

The rearrangement joins TRBV11-1 to TRBJ1-2; 9 nucleotides line up with TRBD1. The V gene end was trimmed by 5 bases and the J gene end by 2 bases; junction bases not matched to a gene: 0. Germline V lookup: CDR1 SGHAT, CDR2 FQDESV (reference sequence). The CDR3 spans 13 residues. The CDR3, as DNA: TGTGCCAGCAGCACAGGGGGCAACTATGGCTACACCTTC. As protein: CASSTGGNYGYTF.

This clonotype was recorded once. The chain links TRBV30 to TRBJ2-1; D is uncertain. The CDR3 is made up of 12 amino acids. Germline V gives CDR1 GTSNPN, CDR2 SVGIG (reference sequence). Trimming removed 0 bases at V and 12 bases at J, with 12 bases between. As DNA, the CDR3 is TGTGCCTGGAGTGTACTGGGATATCGGCAGTTCTTC. It encodes CAWSVLGYRQFF.

This clonotype was picked up a small number of times. The junction departs from the called germline gene at one end, perhaps through a read error. The V and J genes are TRBV7-7 and TRBJ1-1; no clear D. Germline V CDR1 and CDR2: SSHAT, FNYEAQ (reference sequence). The CDR3 consists of 12 residues. For the CDR3, the DNA is TGTGCTAGCAGCCCTCACTCACCTGAAGCTTTCTTT. Amino acid sequence: CASSPHSPEAFF. The entire variable domain, with the rest obtained from reference TRBV7-7 and TRBJ1-1, is as follows: GAGVSQSPRYKVTKRGQDVTLRCDPISSHATLYWYQQALGQGPEFLTYFNYEAQPDKSGLPSDRFSAERPEGSISTLTIQRTEQRDSAMYRCASSPHSPEAFFGQGTRLTVV.

The chain links TRBV29-1 to TRBJ1-5; D is unclear. V shed 7 bases and J shed 5 bases, with 12 bases lying between them. CDR1 and CDR2 (germline): SQVTM, ANQGSEA. This CDR3 is built from 12 residues. This chain's CDR3 is CSAGIRDQPQHF. CDR3 sequence (DNA): TGCAGCGCTGGGATACGGGATCAGCCCCAGCATTTT.

The rearrangement links TRBV6-1 to TRBJ2-2; possibly TRBD2 for D (5 bases). Germline CDR1 reads MNHNS; CDR2 reads SASEGT. The CDR3 runs to 12 residues. CDR3 in amino acids: CGGLAGTGELFF. CDR3 nucleotides: TGTGGTGGGCTAGCCGGGACCGGGGAGCTGTTTTTT.

This sequence joins TRBV4-3 and TRBJ2-3; possibly TRBD2 for D (7 bases). Germline V gene data show CDR1 as LGHNA and CDR2 as YSLEER. V shed 0 bases and J shed 6 bases, with 19 bases lying between them. The CDR3 covers 17 residues. The CDR3 region is CASSQEWLAAGADTQYF. In nucleotides, the CDR3 is TGCGCCAGCAGCCAAGAATGGCTAGCGGCGGGGGCGGATACGCAGTATTTT.

This sequence joins TRBV4-1 and TRBJ1-5; D uncertain. The ends were cut back, 1 base at V and 4 bases at J, with 8 bases in the middle. Germline CDR1 MGHRA, CDR2 YSYEKL. This CDR3 contains 14 residues. This CDR3 reads CASSQVSGNQPQHF. The CDR3 nucleotides read TGCGCCAGCAGCCAAGTTTCAGGAAATCAGCCCCAGCATTTT.

The J gene is TRBJ1-2, the V gene TRBV12-3 or TRBV12-4, with 8 bases identical to TRBD1. V lost 6 bases to trimming and J lost 1 base; unmatched junction nucleotides: 7. The CDR3 contains 15 residues. CDR3 loop: CASRAPGGLNYGYTF. The CDR3 DNA follows: TGTGCCAGCAGGGCCCCAGGGGGCCTTAACTATGGCTACACCTTC.

This clonotype was counted only a few times. V and J are TRBV10-3 and TRBJ2-5; TRBD2 aligns across 13 bases. The CDR3 extends over 16 amino acids. V trimming: 2 bases; J trimming: 5 bases; junction bases outside the gene matches: 5. The germline CDR1 and CDR2 sequences are ENHRY and SYGVKD. CDR3 DNA: TGTGCCATCAGTGAGCCCGGACTAGCGGGAGTGGAGACCCAGTACTTC. Encoded protein: CAISEPGLAGVETQYF.

This clonotype has only a few counts. The chain links TRBV6-1 to TRBJ2-1; TRBD2 matches at 7 bases. Trimming removed 2 bases from V and 5 bases from J; junction bases left unmatched: 6. The CDR3 runs to 15 residues. CDR1 and CDR2 (germline): MNHNS, SASEGT. This CDR3 reads CASSELTSADNEQFF. The CDR3 region has the DNA TGTGCCAGCAGTGAATTAACTAGCGCCGACAATGAGCAGTTCTTC.

This clonotype has just a few counts. The genes are TRBV7-8 and TRBJ2-7; weak D call: TRBD2 (6 bases). The CDR3 runs to 14 residues. The ends were cut back, 3 bases at V and 2 bases at J, with 11 bases in the middle. Looked up from germline, CDR1 is SGHVS and CDR2 is FQNEAQ. The CDR3 sequence: CASSLGLGPYEQYV. The CDR3 DNA sequence: TGTGCCAGCAGCTTGGGACTCGGCCCCTACGAGCAGTACGTC.